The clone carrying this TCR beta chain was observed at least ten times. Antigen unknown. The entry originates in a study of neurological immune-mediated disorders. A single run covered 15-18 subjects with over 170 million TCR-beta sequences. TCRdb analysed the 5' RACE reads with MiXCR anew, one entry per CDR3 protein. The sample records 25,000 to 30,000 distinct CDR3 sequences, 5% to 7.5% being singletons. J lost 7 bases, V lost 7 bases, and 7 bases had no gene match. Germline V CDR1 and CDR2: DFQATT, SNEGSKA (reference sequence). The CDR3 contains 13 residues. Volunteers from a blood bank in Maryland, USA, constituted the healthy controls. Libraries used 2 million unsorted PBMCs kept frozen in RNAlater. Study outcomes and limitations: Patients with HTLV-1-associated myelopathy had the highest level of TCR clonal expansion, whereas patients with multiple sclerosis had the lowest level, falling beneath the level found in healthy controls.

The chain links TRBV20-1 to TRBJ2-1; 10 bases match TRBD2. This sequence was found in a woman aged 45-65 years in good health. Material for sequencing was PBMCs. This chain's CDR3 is CSGQAGGPNEQFF. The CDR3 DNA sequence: TGCAGTGGTCAAGCGGGGGGGCCTAATGAGCAGTTCTTC.